The source of this T cell receptor beta chain is a study of vaccination effects on CD4 cells after COVID-19. This clone occurred a few times. Its specificity is not known. After expansion with viral peptide pools in the ViraFEST assay, antigen-specific CD4+ T cells were sequenced. An approximately 10-day culture period preceded the isolation of CD4+ T cells. About 2 million PBMC per well received approximately 10 IU/ml IL-2 and approximately 9.2 ug/ml peptides in culture. The CDR3 contains 14 residues. Germline CDR1 LGHDT, CDR2 YNNKEL (reference sequence). V was trimmed by 2 bases and J by 5 bases, leaving 12 bases between them. Sequencing used immunoSEQ multiplex PCR; TCRdb keeps in-frame clones, though not all of them. The sample carries 50,000 to 65,000 clones, roughly 76% recorded once.

The sequencing used CD4+ T cells from PBMCs cultured with HCoV-229E spike peptides, collected before COVID-19 vaccination. The rearrangement joins TRBV3-1 (or the pseudogene TRBV3-2) to TRBJ1-1; tentative D call: TRBD1 (5 bases). The TCR originated in a human donor who received a COVID-19 vaccine. CDR3 bases: TGTGCCAGCAGCCAATCTGACAGTCGGACTGAAGCTTTCTTT. Translating gives CASSQSDSRTEAFF.